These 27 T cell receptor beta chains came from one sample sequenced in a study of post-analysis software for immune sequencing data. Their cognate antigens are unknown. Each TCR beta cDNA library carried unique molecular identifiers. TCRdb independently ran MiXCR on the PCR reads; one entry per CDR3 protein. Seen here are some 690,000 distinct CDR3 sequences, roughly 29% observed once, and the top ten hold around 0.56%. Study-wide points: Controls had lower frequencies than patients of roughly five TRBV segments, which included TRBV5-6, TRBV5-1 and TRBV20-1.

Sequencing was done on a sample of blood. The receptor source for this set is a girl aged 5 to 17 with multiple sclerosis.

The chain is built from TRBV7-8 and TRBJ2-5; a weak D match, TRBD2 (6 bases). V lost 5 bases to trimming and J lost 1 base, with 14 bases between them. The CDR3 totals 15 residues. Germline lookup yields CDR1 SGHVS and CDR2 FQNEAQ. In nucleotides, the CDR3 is TGTGCCAGCAGCCTCAATCCGGGACTCCAAGAGACCCAGTACTTC. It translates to CASSLNPGLQETQYF.

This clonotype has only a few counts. The CDR3 DNA sequence: TGTGCCAGCAGCTTACCCGGGAGATTGGAGACCCAGTACTTC. Protein sequence: CASSLPGRLETQYF. The chain joins TRBV7-2 to TRBJ2-5, with TRBD2 as a possible D gene (6 bases). V shed 2 bases and J shed 5 bases, with 12 bases lying between them. This CDR3 is 14 amino acids long. Germline loops: CDR1 SGHTA, CDR2 FQGNSA.

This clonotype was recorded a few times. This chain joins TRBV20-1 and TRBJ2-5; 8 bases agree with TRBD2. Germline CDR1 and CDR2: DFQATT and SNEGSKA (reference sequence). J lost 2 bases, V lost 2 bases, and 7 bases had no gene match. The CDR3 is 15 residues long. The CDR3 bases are TGCAGTGCTAGAAGGAAGCGGGGGCGTCAAGAGACCCAGTACTTC. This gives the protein CSARRKRGRQETQYF.

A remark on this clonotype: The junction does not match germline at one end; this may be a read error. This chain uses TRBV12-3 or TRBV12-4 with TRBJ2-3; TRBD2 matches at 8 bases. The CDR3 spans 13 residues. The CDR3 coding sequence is TGTGCCAGCAGGCGGGGGGCGGGAGATGCGCAGTATTTT. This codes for CASRRGAGDAQYF.

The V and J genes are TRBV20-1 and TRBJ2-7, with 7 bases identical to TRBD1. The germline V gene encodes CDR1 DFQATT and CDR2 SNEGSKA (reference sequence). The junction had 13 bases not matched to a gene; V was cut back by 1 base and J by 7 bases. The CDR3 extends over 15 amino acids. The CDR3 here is CSARARDSIYNEQYF. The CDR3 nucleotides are TGCAGTGCTAGAGCCCGGGACAGCATCTACAATGAGCAGTACTTC.

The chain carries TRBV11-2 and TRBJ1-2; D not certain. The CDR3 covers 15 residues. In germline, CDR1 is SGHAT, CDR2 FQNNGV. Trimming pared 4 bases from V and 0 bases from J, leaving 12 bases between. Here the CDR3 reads CASSSNRIANYGYTF. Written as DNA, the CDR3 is TGTGCCAGCAGCTCTAACAGAATAGCTAACTATGGCTACACCTTC. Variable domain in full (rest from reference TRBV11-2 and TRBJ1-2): EAGVAQSPRYKIIEKRQSVAFWCNPISGHATLYWYQQILGQGPKLLIQFQNNGVVDDSQLPKDRFSAERLKGVDSTLKIQPAKLEDSAVYLCASSSNRIANYGYTFGSGTRLTVV.

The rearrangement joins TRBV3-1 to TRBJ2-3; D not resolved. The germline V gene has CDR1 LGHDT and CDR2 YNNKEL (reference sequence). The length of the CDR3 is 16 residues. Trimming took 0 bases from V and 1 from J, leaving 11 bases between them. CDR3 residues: CASSQDLAERTDTQYF. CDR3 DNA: TGTGCCAGCAGCCAAGATCTGGCCGAGCGCACAGATACGCAGTATTTT.

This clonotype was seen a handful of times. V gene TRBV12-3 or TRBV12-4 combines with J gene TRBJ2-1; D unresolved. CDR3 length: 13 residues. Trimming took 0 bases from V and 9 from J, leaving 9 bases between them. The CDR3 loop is CASSLAQDLEQFF. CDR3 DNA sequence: TGTGCCAGCAGTTTAGCGCAGGACCTTGAGCAGTTCTTC.

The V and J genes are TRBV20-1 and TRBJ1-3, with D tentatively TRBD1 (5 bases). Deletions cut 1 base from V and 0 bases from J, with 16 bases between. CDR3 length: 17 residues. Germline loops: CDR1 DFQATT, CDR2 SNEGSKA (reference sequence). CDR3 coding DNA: TGCAGTGCTAGAGGCGGCGGCAGGGAATTCTCTGGAAACACCATATATTTT. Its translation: CSARGGGREFSGNTIYF.

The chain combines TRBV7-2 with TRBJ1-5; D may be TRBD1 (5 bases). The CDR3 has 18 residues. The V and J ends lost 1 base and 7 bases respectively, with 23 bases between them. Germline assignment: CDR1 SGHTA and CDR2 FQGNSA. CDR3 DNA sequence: TGTGCCAGCAGCTTAGGGAGAACAGGCGCTGCTCCGAGCCAGCCCCAGCATTTT. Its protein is CASSLGRTGAAPSQPQHF.

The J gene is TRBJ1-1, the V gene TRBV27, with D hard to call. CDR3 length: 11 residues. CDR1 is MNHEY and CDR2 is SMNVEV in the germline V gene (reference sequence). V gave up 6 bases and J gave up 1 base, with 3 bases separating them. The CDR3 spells CASRKNTEAFF. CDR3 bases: TGTGCCAGCAGGAAGAACACTGAAGCTTTCTTT.

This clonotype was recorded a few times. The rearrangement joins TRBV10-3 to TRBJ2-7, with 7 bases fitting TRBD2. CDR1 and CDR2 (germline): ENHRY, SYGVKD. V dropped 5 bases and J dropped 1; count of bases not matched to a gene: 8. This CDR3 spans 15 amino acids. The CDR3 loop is CAISRTVGLSYEQYF. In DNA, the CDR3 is TGTGCCATCAGTCGAACAGTGGGACTATCCTACGAGCAGTACTTC.

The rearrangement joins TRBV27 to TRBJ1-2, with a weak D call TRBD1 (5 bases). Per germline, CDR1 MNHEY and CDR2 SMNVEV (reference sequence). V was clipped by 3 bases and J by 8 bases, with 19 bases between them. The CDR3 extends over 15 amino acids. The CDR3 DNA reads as TGTGCCAGCAGTTTGGGGGTGGGGCCTTATGCCGGCTACACCTTC. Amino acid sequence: CASSLGVGPYAGYTF.

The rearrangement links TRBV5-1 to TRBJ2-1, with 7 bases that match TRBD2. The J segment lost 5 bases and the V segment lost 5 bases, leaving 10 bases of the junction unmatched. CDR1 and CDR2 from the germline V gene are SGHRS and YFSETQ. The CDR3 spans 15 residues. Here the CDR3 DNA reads TGCGCCAGCAGGGGTGGGGGGGTGATAGACAATGAGCAGTTCTTC. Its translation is CASRGGGVIDNEQFF.

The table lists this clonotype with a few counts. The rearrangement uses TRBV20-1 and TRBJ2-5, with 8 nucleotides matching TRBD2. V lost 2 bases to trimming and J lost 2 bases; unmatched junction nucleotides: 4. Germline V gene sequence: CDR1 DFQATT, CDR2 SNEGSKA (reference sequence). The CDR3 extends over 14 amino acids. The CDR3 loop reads CSARTSGGQETQYF. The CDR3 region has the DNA TGCAGTGCTAGAACTAGCGGAGGACAAGAGACCCAGTACTTC.

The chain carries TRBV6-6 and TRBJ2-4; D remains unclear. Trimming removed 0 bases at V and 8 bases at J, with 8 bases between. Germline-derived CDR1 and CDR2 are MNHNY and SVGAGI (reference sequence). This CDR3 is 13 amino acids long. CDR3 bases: TGTGCCAGCAGTTACTCTAGCTGGGACATTCAGTACTTC. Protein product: CASSYSSWDIQYF.

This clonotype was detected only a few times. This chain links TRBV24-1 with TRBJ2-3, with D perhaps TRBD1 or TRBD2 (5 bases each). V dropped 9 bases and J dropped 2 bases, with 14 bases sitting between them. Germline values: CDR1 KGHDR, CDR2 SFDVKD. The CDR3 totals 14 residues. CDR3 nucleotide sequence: TGTGCCACCGTGGATGGGACCACCACAGATACGCAGTATTTT. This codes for CATVDGTTTDTQYF.

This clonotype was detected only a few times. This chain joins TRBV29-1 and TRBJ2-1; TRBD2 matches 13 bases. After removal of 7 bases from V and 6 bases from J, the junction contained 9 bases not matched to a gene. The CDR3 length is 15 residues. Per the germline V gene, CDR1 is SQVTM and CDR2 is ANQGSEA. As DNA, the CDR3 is TGCAGCGGAAGAAGGACTAGCGGGAGAGGCAATGAGCAGTTCTTC. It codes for CSGRRTSGRGNEQFF.

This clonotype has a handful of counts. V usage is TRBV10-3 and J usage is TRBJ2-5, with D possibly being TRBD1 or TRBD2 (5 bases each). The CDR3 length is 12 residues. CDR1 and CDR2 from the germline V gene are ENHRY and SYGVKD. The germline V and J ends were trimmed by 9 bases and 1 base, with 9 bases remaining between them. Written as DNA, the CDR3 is TGTGCCATGGGACCGTCCCAAGAGACCCAGTACTTC. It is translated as CAMGPSQETQYF.

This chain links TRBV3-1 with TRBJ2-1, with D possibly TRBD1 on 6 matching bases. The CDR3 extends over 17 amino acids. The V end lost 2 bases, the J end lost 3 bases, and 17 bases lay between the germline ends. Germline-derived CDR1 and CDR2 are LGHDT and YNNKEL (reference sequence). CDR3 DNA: TGTGCCAGCAGCCAATTCGCATTGGGGGCCGGCTACAATGAGCAGTTCTTC. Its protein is CASSQFALGAGYNEQFF.

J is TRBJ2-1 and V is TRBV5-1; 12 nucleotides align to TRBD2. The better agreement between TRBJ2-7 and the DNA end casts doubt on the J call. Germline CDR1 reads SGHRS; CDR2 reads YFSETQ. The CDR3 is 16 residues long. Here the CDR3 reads CASSLVGTSGYNEQYF. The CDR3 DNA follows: TGCGCCAGCAGCTTGGTCGGGACTAGCGGGTACAATGAGCAGTACTTC.

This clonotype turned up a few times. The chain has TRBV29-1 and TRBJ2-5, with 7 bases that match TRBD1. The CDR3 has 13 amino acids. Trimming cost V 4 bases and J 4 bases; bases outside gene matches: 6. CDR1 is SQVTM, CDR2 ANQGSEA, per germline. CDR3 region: CSVVWAGGETQYF. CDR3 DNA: TGCAGCGTTGTGTGGGCAGGGGGAGAGACCCAGTACTTC.

This chain's CDR3 is CSARVGPGELFF. The CDR3, as DNA: TGCAGTGCTAGAGTAGGGCCCGGGGAGCTGTTTTTT. This chain joins TRBV20-1 and TRBJ2-2; no firm D call. Trimming cost V 1 base and J 6 bases, with 6 bases left between them. Per the germline V gene, CDR1 is DFQATT and CDR2 is SNEGSKA (reference sequence). The CDR3 totals 12 residues.

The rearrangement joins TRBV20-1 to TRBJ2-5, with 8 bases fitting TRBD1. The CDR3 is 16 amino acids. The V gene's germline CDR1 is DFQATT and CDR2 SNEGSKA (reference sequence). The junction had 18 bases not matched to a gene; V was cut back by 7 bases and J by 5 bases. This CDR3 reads CSGNGQGALGSETQYF. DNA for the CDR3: TGCAGTGGGAACGGGCAGGGGGCTCTTGGTTCGGAGACCCAGTACTTC.

The CDR3 region is CASSIGTGRDQPQHF. DNA for the CDR3: TGTGCCAGCTCAATAGGGACGGGGAGAGATCAGCCCCAGCATTTT. V gene TRBV18 combines with J gene TRBJ1-5; TRBD1 is a possible D gene (5 bases). The germline gives CDR1 KGHSH, CDR2 LQKENI. The CDR3 extends over 15 amino acids. The V gene lost 5 bases and the J gene lost 5 bases, with 16 bases spanning the gap.

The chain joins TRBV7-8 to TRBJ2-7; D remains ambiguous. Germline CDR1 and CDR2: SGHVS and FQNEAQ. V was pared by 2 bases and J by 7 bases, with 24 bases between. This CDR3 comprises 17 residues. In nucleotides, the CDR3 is TGTGCCAGCAGCTTACTTACTTGGGGAAGCTCCTACAATGAGCAGTACTTC. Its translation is CASSLLTWGSSYNEQYF.

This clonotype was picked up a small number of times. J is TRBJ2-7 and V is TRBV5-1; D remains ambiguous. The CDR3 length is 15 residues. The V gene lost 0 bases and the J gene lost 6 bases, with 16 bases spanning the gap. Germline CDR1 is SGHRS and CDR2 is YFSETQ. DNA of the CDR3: TGCGCCAGCAGCTTGGACCGGGCAGTTCCTTTCGAGCAGTACTTC. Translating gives CASSLDRAVPFEQYF.